This TCR beta chain derives from a study of blood T cell repertoires in COVID-19. Overall study: COVID-19 samples, acute and convalescent, were from the United States, Italy and Spain.

Germline CDR1 is MNHEY and CDR2 is SMNVEV (reference sequence). V was pared by 1 base and J by 5 bases, with 11 bases between. The CDR3 has 15 amino acids. This table comes from immunoSEQ multiplex PCR, and its TCRdb copy is limited to in-frame clones, with some not included. The sample holds 200,000 to 250,000 clones, 85% seen once. This rearrangement joins TRBV27 to TRBJ1-4, with D maybe TRBD1 (6 bases). This TCR was sampled from a woman in her 70s with COVID-19, enrolled during active disease. Sequences were obtained from peripheral blood. CDR3 sequence: CASSLFGTPNEKLFF. For the CDR3, the DNA is TGTGCCAGCAGTTTATTTGGGACACCGAATGAAAAACTGTTTTTT.